The 23 T cell receptor beta chains below were found in one sample sequenced in a study of T cells in Graves' hyperthyroidism and ophthalmopathy. RNA transcripts served as the template for amplifying TCR beta CDR3 regions. HTBI primers were used for first-round RT-PCR of the TCR CDR3. TCRdb reanalysed the multiplex PCR reads using MiXCR and keeps one entry per CDR3 protein. This table has hundreds of thousands of distinct CDR3 sequences, 40% to 55% appearing once. Sample: peripheral blood or thyroid tissue (not recorded which). The receptor source for this set is an adult man with Graves' disease, either hyperthyroidism or ophthalmopathy (not recorded which).

The rearrangement links TRBV5-4 to TRBJ1-1, with unresolved D. The CDR3 extends over 14 amino acids. Germline V gene data show CDR1 as SGHNT and CDR2 as YYREEE (reference sequence). Trimming cost V 2 bases and J 6 bases, with 14 bases left between them. The CDR3 nucleotides read TGTGCCAGCAGCTTAGATTTCTTCCTGCCTGAAGCTTTCTTT. It codes for CASSLDFFLPEAFF.

In its sample, this clonotype was seen many times. The chain carries TRBV7-9 and TRBJ1-6; 7 bases line up with TRBD1. This CDR3 has 12 amino acids. J lost 18 bases, V lost 8 bases, and 13 bases had no gene match. Germline V lookup: CDR1 SEHNR, CDR2 FQNEAQ (reference sequence). In nucleotides, the CDR3 is TGTGCCAGCGCATTGGGGGACAGTTCTACCCACTTT. Translated: CASALGDSSTHF.

The table lists this clonotype with a few counts. The J gene is TRBJ2-7, the V gene TRBV2; maybe TRBD2 (6 bases). The germline CDR1 and CDR2 sequences are SNHLY and FYNNEI. V lost 6 bases to trimming and J lost 0 bases, with 9 bases between them. The CDR3 loop spans 13 amino acids. The DNA of the CDR3 is TGTGCCAGCAGGTACGGGAGCTCCTACGAGCAGTACTTC. Translated, it gives CASRYGSSYEQYF.

This clonotype showed up just once. The rearrangement joins TRBV19 to TRBJ1-5, with D hard to call. The CDR3 contains 8 residues. Per the germline V gene, CDR1 is LNHDA and CDR2 is SQIVND (reference sequence). V dropped 7 bases and J dropped 10 bases, with 2 bases sitting between them. The CDR3 sequence is CASTPQHF. In nucleotides, the CDR3 is TGTGCCAGTACACCCCAGCATTTT.

This clonotype was observed at least ten times. The chain is built from TRBV7-2 and TRBJ1-6; 10 bases agree with TRBD1. CDR3 size: 15 residues. Per germline, CDR1 SGHTA and CDR2 FQGNSA. V shed 1 base and J 7 bases; nucleotides not matched to a gene: 1. DNA of the CDR3: TGTGCCAGCAGCTTAGTGGGACAGGGGAATTCACCCCTCCACTTT. Translating it yields CASSLVGQGNSPLHF. Using reference TRBV7-2 and TRBJ1-6 for the parts outside the CDR3, the full variable domain is GAGVSQSPSNKVTEKGKDVELRCDPISGHTALYWYRQSLGQGLEFLIYFQGNSAPDKSGLPSDRFSAERTGGSVSTLTIQRTQQEDSAVYLCASSLVGQGNSPLHFGNGTRLTVT.

The chain uses TRBV25-1 and TRBJ1-2; D uncertain. This CDR3 spans 14 amino acids. Germline V gives CDR1 MGHDK, CDR2 SYGVNS. Trimming pared 4 bases from V and 7 bases from J, leaving 16 bases between. The CDR3 loop is CASSGNGRMGGYTF. The CDR3 nucleotides are TGTGCCAGCAGTGGAAATGGTCGGATGGGTGGCTACACCTTC.

This clonotype was seen repeatedly, ten times or more. The chain couples TRBV29-1 to TRBJ2-7; D remains ambiguous. Germline CDR1 SQVTM, CDR2 ANQGSEA. The CDR3 spans 13 residues. V was shortened by 2 bases and J by 2 bases, with 10 bases between the two germline ends. The CDR3: CSVESPETYEQYF. DNA for the CDR3: TGCAGCGTTGAATCCCCAGAGACCTACGAGCAGTACTTC.

V usage is TRBV5-1 and J usage is TRBJ1-1, with a tentative D call TRBD1 (5 bases). Germline V gives CDR1 SGHRS, CDR2 YFSETQ. There are 14 residues in the CDR3. V dropped 9 bases and J dropped 4 bases, with 19 bases sitting between them. The CDR3: CATSSRGESTEAFF. In DNA, the CDR3 is TGCGCCACCTCCTCACGAGGGGAAAGCACTGAAGCTTTCTTT.

This clonotype was counted many times. The chain joins TRBV29-1 to TRBJ2-5; the match to TRBD2 covers 7 bases. The J segment lost 5 bases and the V segment lost 7 bases, leaving 10 bases of the junction unmatched. Germline V gene sequence: CDR1 SQVTM, CDR2 ANQGSEA. The CDR3 sequence is 13 residues long. DNA for the CDR3: TGCAGCGCACAGATGTGGGGGGGGGAGACCCAGTACTTC. Amino acid sequence: CSAQMWGGETQYF.

The chain recombines TRBV20-1 with TRBJ1-5, with no clear D. This CDR3 region has 13 residues. Trimming cost V 1 base and J 9 bases, with 13 bases left between them. Germline CDR1 reads DFQATT; CDR2 reads SNEGSKA (reference sequence). CDR3 amino acids: CSARGRPQGPQHF. The CDR3 DNA reads as TGCAGTGCTAGAGGGAGACCCCAAGGGCCCCAGCATTTT.

This clonotype was picked up one time. The chain has TRBV12-3 or TRBV12-4 and TRBJ2-7, with TRBD1 matching 9 bases. The CDR3 totals 13 residues. V trimming: 5 bases; J trimming: 5 bases; junction bases outside the gene matches: 4. Here the CDR3 reads CASSHTGGNEQYF. DNA for the CDR3: TGTGCCAGCAGTCACACAGGGGGCAACGAGCAGTACTTC.

The chain has TRBV19 and TRBJ2-7, with 7 bases matching TRBD1. This CDR3 region has 13 residues. Germline V gene data show CDR1 as LNHDA and CDR2 as SQIVND (reference sequence). V was clipped by 6 bases and J by 2 bases; unmatched bases: 4. The CDR3 is CASSKGAPYEQYF. CDR3 nucleotide sequence: TGTGCCAGTAGCAAGGGGGCCCCCTACGAGCAGTACTTC.

This clonotype is categorized as medium-sized. This chain uses TRBV5-1 with TRBJ1-5; 11 bases map to TRBD1. Per the germline V gene, CDR1 is SGHRS and CDR2 is YFSETQ. The CDR3 is 15 residues long. The V gene end was trimmed by 0 bases and the J gene end by 6 bases; junction bases not matched to a gene: 2. The CDR3 region is CASSLDGTGGQPQHF. As DNA, the CDR3 is TGCGCCAGCAGCTTGGATGGGACAGGGGGTCAGCCCCAGCATTTT. Looking up the rest from reference TRBV5-1 and TRBJ1-5 gives the full variable domain: KAGVTQTPRYLIKTRGQQVTLSCSPISGHRSVSWYQQTPGQGLQFLFEYFSETQRNKGNFPGRFSGRQFSNSRSEMNVSTLELGDSALYLCASSLDGTGGQPQHFGDGTRLSIL.

The chain recombines TRBV29-1 with TRBJ1-2; D might be TRBD1 (6 bases). The germline CDR1 and CDR2 sequences are SQVTM and ANQGSEA. The CDR3 extends over 12 amino acids. The germline V and J ends were trimmed by 6 bases and 4 bases, with 12 bases remaining between them. CDR3 coding DNA: TGCAGCGTCCAGGGGTATGGCTATGGCTACACCTTC. It is translated as CSVQGYGYGYTF.

This clonotype was counted many times. V gene TRBV25-1 combines with J gene TRBJ1-6; the match to TRBD1 covers 11 bases. The V gene's germline CDR1 is MGHDK and CDR2 SYGVNS. The V segment lost 7 bases and the J segment 2 bases; nucleotides outside the gene matches: 1. The CDR3 has 15 amino acids. The CDR3 DNA reads as TGTGCCAGCAAGGGACAGGGGGCCTATAATTCACCCCTCCACTTT. Translation: CASKGQGAYNSPLHF.

On this clonotype: A much more abundant neighbour one base away suggests this may be a read error. This CDR3 is missing its conserved last phenylalanine or tryptophan, likely due to a read error. The chain combines TRBV7-9 with TRBJ1-1; TRBD1 might be the D (6 bases). The germline V gene encodes CDR1 SEHNR and CDR2 FQNEAQ (reference sequence). The CDR3 runs to 14 residues. V was cut by 6 bases and J by 3 bases, with 14 bases left in between. The DNA of the CDR3 is TGTGCCAGCAGGTCAGGGGTAGGGGACACTGAAGCTTTCGTT. Its protein product is CASRSGVGDTEAFV.

The J gene is TRBJ1-6, the V gene TRBV29-1; 7 positions agree with TRBD1. With V trimmed by 8 bases and J by 10 bases, 8 bases remained unmatched. The CDR3 is 12 residues long. Germline CDR1 is SQVTM and CDR2 is ANQGSEA. The DNA for the CDR3 is TGCAGCTTGGAGGGGGCTCTGTCACCCCTCCACTTT. This sequence encodes CSLEGALSPLHF.

This clonotype showed up just a few times. This chain uses TRBV12-3 or TRBV12-4 with TRBJ2-7, with 8 bases aligning to TRBD2. V gave up 5 bases and J gave up 2 bases; unmatched junction bases: 8. The CDR3 covers 15 residues. CDR3 region: CASSTGLGGPYEQYF. The CDR3, as DNA: TGTGCCAGCAGTACGGGACTAGGTGGCCCCTACGAGCAGTACTTC.

The chain links TRBV25-1 to TRBJ1-1; D is unclear. V lost 11 bases and J lost 1, with 14 bases in between. The CDR3 totals 13 residues. CDR1 and CDR2 (germline): MGHDK, SYGVNS. Here the CDR3 reads CAWSVRTNTEAFF. The CDR3 DNA follows: TGTGCCTGGAGTGTACGGACGAACACTGAAGCTTTCTTT. Based on the CDR3 plus reference TRBV25-1 and TRBJ1-1, the full variable domain is EADIYQTPRYLVIGTGKKITLECSQTMGHDKMYWYQQDPGMELHLIHYSYGVNSTEKGDLSSESTVSRIRTEHFPLTLESARPSHTSQYLCAWSVRTNTEAFFGQGTRLTVV.

This clonotype was seen more than once but under ten times. No conserved phenylalanine or tryptophan is present at the end of the CDR3, so a read error is the likely explanation. The rearrangement joins TRBV7-1 to TRBJ1-1, with no clear D. TRBV7-1 is treated as an ORF (open reading frame) with a function not yet certain. V was trimmed by 3 bases and J by 2 bases, leaving 7 bases between them. CDR3 size: 13 residues. The CDR3 region is CASSSTVNTEAFS. The CDR3 DNA is TGTGCCAGCAGCTCGACGGTAAACACTGAAGCTTTCTCT.

The chain recombines TRBV11-1 with TRBJ1-3; D is possibly TRBD1 (6 bases). V was trimmed by 2 bases and J by 0 bases, leaving 20 bases between them. Germline V CDR1 and CDR2: SGHAT, FQDESV (reference sequence). The CDR3 covers 19 residues. CDR3 in DNA: TGTGCCAGCAGCTTATCGGGGGGCGTGCAGGGGCTCTCTGGAAACACCATATATTTT. Protein product: CASSLSGGVQGLSGNTIYF.

Concerning this clonotype: Sequence at one end of the junction differs from germline and may be a read error. The J gene is TRBJ1-2, the V gene TRBV7-9; D unclear. The CDR3 has 12 residues. Per the germline V gene, CDR1 is SEHNR and CDR2 is FQNEAQ (reference sequence). The CDR3 region is CAGSFRFYGYTF. The CDR3 coding sequence is TGTGCCGGCAGCTTCAGATTCTATGGCTACACCTTC. Drawing the rest from reference TRBV7-9 and TRBJ1-2, the complete variable domain is DTGVSQNPRHKITKRGQNVTFRCDPISEHNRLYWYRQTLGQGPEFLTYFQNEAQLEKSRLLSDRFSAERPKGSFSTLEIQRTEQGDSAMYLCAGSFRFYGYTFGSGTRLTVV.

The chain is built from TRBV15 and TRBJ2-6; D uncertain. The CDR3 runs 17 residues. Between the trimmed V and J ends, which lost 3 bases and 2 bases, there was a span of 14 bases. The germline CDR1 and CDR2 sequences are LNHNV and YYDKDF (reference sequence). This CDR3 reads CATSSPNWAAGANVLTF. CDR3 sequence (DNA): TGTGCCACCAGCAGCCCAAACTGGGCTGCTGGGGCCAACGTCCTGACTTTC. The variable domain in full, with the rest retrieved from reference TRBV15 and TRBJ2-6, is DAMVIQNPRYQVTQFGKPVTLSCSQTLNHNVMYWYQQKSSQAPKLLFHYYDKDFNNEADTPDNFQSRRPNTSFCFLDIRSPGLGDTAMYLCATSSPNWAAGANVLTFGAGSRLTVL.